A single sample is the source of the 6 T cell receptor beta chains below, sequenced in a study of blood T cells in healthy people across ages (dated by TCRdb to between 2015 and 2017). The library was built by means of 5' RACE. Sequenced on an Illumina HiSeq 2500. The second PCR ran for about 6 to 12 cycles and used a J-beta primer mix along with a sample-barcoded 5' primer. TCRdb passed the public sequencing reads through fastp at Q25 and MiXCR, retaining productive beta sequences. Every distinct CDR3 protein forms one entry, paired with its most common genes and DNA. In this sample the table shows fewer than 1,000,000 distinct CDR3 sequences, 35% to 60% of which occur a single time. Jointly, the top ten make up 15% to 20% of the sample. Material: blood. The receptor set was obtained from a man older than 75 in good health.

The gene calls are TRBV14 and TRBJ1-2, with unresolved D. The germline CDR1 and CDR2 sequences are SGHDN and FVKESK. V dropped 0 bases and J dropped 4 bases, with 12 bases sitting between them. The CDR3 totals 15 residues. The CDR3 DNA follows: TGTGCCAGCAGCCAAGATGCGGCAGATCGCTATGGCTACACCTTC. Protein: CASSQDAADRYGYTF.

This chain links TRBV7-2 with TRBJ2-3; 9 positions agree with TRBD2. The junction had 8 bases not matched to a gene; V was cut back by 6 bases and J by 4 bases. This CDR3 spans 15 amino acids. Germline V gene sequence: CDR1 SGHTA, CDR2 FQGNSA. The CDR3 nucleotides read TGTACCAGCAGAGGAGCGGGAGGAGGGTCAGATACGCAGTATTTT. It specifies CTSRGAGGGSDTQYF.

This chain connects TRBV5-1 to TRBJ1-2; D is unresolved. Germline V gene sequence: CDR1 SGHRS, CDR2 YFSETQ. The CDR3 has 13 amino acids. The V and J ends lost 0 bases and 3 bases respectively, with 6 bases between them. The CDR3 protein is CASSLEEYYGYTF. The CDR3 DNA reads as TGCGCCAGCAGCTTGGAGGAATACTATGGCTACACCTTC.

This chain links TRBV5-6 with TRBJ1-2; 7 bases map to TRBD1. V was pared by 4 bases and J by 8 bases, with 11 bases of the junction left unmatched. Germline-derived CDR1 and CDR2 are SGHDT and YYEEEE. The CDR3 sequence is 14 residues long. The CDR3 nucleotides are TGTGCCAGCAGCCGAACAGGGGTTGGAGGCGGCTACACCTTC. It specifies CASSRTGVGGGYTF.

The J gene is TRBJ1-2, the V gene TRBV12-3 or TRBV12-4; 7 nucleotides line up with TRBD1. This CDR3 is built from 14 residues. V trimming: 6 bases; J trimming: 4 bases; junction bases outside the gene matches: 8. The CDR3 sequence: CASSPTGTVYGYTF. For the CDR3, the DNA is TGTGCCAGCAGCCCGACCGGGACAGTCTATGGCTACACCTTC.

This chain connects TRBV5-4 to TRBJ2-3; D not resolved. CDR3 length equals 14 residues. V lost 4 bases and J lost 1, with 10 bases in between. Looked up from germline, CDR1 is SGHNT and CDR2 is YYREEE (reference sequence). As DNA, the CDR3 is TGTGCCAGCAGCGTGTTGGTAGGCACAGATACGCAGTATTTT. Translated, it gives CASSVLVGTDTQYF.